The clone carrying this TCR beta chain has only a few counts. The antigen remains undetermined. The sample is drawn from a study of beta chain features in type 1 diabetes. Study overall: Patients looked much like healthy donors when it came to age, gender and cell yields. The examined sorted cells totaled 110 million or so across samples.

Study conclusions and caveats: In every one of the four CD4+ subsets, TCRB CDR3s were moderately but significantly shorter in Type 1 diabetes patients. It was possible that PCR favored shorter templates, equally so in patients and controls. A pattern of fewer insertions and more deletions at VDJ junctions was seen in type 1 diabetes patients.

Expressed TCRB transcripts got sequenced, as all isolated RNA was reverse transcribed. The data were produced by immunoSEQ multiplex PCR, yet TCRdb's version contains in-frame clones alone and is incomplete. Among a few hundred thousand clones, 8% to 10% were seen once, and the ten largest hold around 0.66%. Material for sequencing was central memory CD4+ T cells from blood. The TCR was taken from a man aged 25-45 years with type 1 diabetes.

CDR3 nucleotides: TGTGCCAGCAGGGCGGGACAAAACAATGAGCAGTTCTTC. Translating gives CASRAGQNNEQFF. J is TRBJ2-1 and V is TRBV28; D could derive from TRBD1 or TRBD2 (6 bases each). V lost 6 bases, J lost 5 bases, and 11 bases lay in between. The CDR3 totals 13 residues. Germline CDR1 reads MDHEN; CDR2 reads SYDVKM.